Each of the 9 T cell receptor beta chains below was sequenced from the same sample in a study of CD8+ T cells in alopecia areata. Extraction of RNA preceded its reverse transcription into cDNA, which served as the sequencing template. TCRdb keeps only in-frame clones here, not all; method: immunoSEQ multiplex PCR. The table lists 200,000 or so clones, around 62% of them singletons. Source: CD4+ T cells sorted from blood, taken at week 0. The receptors were sampled from a human donor with alopecia areata.

This clone was seen many times. The CDR3 nucleotides read TGTGCCAGCAGGTGGACAACAAGCTCCTACAATGAGCAGTTCTTC. Its protein is CASRWTTSSYNEQFF. The rearrangement joins TRBV6-6 to TRBJ2-1, with D possibly TRBD1 on 5 matching bases. Germline V gives CDR1 MNHNY, CDR2 SVGAGI (reference sequence). The CDR3 spans 15 residues. Trimming pared 6 bases from V and 0 bases from J, leaving 12 bases between.

The V gene is TRBV7-2, the J gene TRBJ2-1, with 8 nucleotides matching TRBD2. The CDR3 is 15 residues long. In germline, CDR1 is SGHTA, CDR2 FQGNSA. V was pared by 4 bases and J by 3 bases, with 5 bases of the junction left unmatched. CDR3 sequence (DNA): TGTGCCAGCAGCTCGGCCCTAGCGGGCTACAATGAGCAGTTCTTC. Its protein product is CASSSALAGYNEQFF.

The V and J genes are TRBV25-1 and TRBJ1-4; 7 nucleotides match TRBD1. The CDR3 loop spans 14 amino acids. J lost 4 bases, V lost 4 bases, and 3 bases had no gene match. Looked up from germline, CDR1 is MGHDK and CDR2 is SYGVNS. The CDR3 spells CASSGGQLNEKLFF. The DNA of the CDR3 is TGTGCCAGCAGTGGGGGACAGCTTAATGAAAAACTGTTTTTT.

In its sample, this clone was seen a few times. The J gene is TRBJ2-4, the V gene TRBV25-1; 10 bases map to TRBD1. In germline, CDR1 is MGHDK, CDR2 SYGVNS. The CDR3 loop spans 12 amino acids. Trimming took 10 bases from V and 4 from J; bases not matched to a gene: 1. The CDR3 nucleotides read TGTGCCACGGACAGGGGGAAAAACATTCAGTACTTC. This translates into CATDRGKNIQYF.

The gene calls are TRBV30 and TRBJ1-5; D unresolved. The germline CDR1 and CDR2 sequences are GTSNPN and SVGIG (reference sequence). V was pared by 0 bases and J by 0 bases, with 9 bases between. This CDR3 is 15 amino acids long. CDR3 coding DNA: TGTGCCTGGAGTGTACAAAGATTTAGCAATCAGCCCCAGCATTTT. This codes for CAWSVQRFSNQPQHF.

V is TRBV7-8 and J is TRBJ2-1, with 7 bases lining up with TRBD1. The trim removed 5 bases at V and 7 bases at J, leaving 5 bases unmatched. The germline V gene encodes CDR1 SGHVS and CDR2 FQNEAQ. The CDR3 is made up of 13 amino acids. This CDR3 reads CASSQDRPNEQFF. The CDR3 region has the DNA TGTGCCAGCAGCCAGGACAGGCCTAATGAGCAGTTCTTC.

The V gene is TRBV6-6, the J gene TRBJ2-7; D is uncertain. The germline gives CDR1 MNHNY, CDR2 SVGAGI (reference sequence). CDR3 length: 15 amino acids. V was clipped by 0 bases and J by 2 bases, with 11 bases between them. The CDR3 sequence is CASSYSTGPAYEQYF. The DNA for the CDR3 is TGTGCCAGCAGTTACTCGACGGGTCCTGCCTACGAGCAGTACTTC.

This chain connects TRBV7-3 to TRBJ2-6; tentatively, D is TRBD2 (5 bases). This CDR3 contains 14 residues. V was cut by 5 bases and J by 4 bases, with 9 bases left in between. Germline CDR1 SGHTA, CDR2 FQGTGA. CDR3 in amino acids: CASSPPGGANVLTF. The DNA of the CDR3 is TGTGCCAGCAGCCCACCGGGAGGGGCCAACGTCCTGACTTTC.

The chain is built from TRBV5-1 and TRBJ2-1; TRBD2 agrees at 10 bases. This CDR3 has 14 residues. The trim removed 7 bases at V and 5 bases at J, leaving 6 bases unmatched. Germline CDR1 SGHRS, CDR2 YFSETQ. In nucleotides, the CDR3 is TGCGCCAGCTCCACTAGCGGGAACCACAATGAGCAGTTCTTC. Its translation: CASSTSGNHNEQFF.